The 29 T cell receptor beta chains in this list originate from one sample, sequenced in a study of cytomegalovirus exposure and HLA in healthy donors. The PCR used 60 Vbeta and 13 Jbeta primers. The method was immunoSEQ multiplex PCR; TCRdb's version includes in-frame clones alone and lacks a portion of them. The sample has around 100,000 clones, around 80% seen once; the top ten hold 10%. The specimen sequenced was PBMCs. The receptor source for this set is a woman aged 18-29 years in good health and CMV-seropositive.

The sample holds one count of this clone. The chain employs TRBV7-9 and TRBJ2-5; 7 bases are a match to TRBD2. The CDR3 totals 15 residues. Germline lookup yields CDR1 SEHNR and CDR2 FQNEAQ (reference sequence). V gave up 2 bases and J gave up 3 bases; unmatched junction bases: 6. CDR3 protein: CASSLPLAAKETQYF. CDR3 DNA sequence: TGTGCCAGCAGCTTACCTCTAGCGGCGAAAGAGACCCAGTACTTC.

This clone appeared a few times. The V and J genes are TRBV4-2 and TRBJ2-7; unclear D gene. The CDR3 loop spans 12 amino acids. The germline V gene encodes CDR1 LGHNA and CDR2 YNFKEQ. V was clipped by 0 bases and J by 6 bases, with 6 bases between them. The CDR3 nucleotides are TGTGCCAGCAGCCAAGATTATTCCGAGCAGTACTTC. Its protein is CASSQDYSEQYF.

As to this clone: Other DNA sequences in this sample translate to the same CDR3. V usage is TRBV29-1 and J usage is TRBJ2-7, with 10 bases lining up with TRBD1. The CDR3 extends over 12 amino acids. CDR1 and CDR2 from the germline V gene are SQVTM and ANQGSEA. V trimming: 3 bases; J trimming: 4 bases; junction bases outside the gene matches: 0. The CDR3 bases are TGCAGCGTTGAGGGACAGGGGTACGAGCAGTACTTC. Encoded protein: CSVEGQGYEQYF.

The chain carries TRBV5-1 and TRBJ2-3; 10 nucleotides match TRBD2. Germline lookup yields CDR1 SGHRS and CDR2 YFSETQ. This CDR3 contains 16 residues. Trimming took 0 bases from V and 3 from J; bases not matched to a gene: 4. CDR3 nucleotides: TGCGCCAGCAGCTTGGAGGGACTAGCGTCTACAGATACGCAGTATTTT. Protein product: CASSLEGLASTDTQYF.

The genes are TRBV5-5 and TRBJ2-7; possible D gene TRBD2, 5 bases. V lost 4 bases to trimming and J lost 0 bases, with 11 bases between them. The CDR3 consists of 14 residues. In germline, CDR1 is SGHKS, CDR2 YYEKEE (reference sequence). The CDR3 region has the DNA TGTGCCAGCAGCCTAGCATGGGGCTCCTACGAGCAGTACTTC. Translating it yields CASSLAWGSYEQYF.

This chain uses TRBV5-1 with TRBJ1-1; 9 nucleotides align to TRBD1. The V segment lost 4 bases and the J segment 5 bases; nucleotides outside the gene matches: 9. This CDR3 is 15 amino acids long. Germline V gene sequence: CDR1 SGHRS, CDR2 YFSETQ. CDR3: CASSPILQGATEAFF. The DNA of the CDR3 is TGCGCCAGCAGCCCAATTTTACAGGGGGCGACTGAAGCTTTCTTT.

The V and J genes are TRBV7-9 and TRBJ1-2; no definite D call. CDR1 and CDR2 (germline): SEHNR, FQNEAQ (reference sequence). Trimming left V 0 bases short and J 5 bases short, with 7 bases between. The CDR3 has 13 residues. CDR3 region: CASSLALEYGYTF. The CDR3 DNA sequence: TGTGCCAGCAGCTTAGCGCTTGAGTATGGCTACACCTTC.

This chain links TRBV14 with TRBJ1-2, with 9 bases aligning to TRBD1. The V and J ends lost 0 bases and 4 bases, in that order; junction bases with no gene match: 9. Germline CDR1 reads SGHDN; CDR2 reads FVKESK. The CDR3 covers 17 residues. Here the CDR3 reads CASSQDRTGANTYGYTF. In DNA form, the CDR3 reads TGTGCCAGCAGCCAAGATAGGACAGGGGCGAACACCTATGGCTACACCTTC.

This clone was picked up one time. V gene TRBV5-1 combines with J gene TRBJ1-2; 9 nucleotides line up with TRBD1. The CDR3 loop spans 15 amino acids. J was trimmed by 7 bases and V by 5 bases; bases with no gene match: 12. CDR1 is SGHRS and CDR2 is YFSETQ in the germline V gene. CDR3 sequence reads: CASRNTPGTGSGYTF. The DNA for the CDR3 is TGCGCCAGCAGAAATACTCCGGGGACAGGGAGTGGCTACACCTTC.

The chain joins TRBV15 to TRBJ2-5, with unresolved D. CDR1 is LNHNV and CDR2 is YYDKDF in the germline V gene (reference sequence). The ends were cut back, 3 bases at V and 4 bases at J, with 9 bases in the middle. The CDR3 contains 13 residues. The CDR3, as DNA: TGTGCCACCAGCAGTTCACTGTTAGAGACCCAGTACTTC. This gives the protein CATSSSLLETQYF.

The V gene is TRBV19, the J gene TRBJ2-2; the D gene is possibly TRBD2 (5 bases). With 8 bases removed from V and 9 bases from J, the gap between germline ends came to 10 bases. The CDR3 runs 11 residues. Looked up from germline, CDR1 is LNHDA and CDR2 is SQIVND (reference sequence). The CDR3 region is CASRRRWELFF. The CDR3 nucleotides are TGTGCCAGTCGTAGGAGGTGGGAGCTGTTTTTT.

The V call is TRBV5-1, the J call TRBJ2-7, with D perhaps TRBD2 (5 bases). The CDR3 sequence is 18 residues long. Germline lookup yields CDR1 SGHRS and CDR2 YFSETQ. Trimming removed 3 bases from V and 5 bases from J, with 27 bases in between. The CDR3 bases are TGCGCCAGCAGCTACCCGACCCCGAGGGTAGGATCGGAGGACGAGCAGTACTTC. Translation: CASSYPTPRVGSEDEQYF.

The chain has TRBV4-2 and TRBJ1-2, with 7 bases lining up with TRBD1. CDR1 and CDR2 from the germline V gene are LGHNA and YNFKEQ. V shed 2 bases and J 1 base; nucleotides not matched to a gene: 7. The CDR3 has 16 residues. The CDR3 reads CASSQQGQYDNYGYTF. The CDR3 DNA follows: TGTGCCAGCAGCCAACAGGGACAGTACGATAACTATGGCTACACCTTC.

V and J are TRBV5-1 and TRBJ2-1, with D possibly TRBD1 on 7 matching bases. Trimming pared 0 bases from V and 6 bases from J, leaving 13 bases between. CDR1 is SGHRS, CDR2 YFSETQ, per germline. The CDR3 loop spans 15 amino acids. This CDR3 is CASSLVTQGGNEQFF. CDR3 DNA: TGCGCCAGCAGCTTGGTTACTCAGGGGGGCAATGAGCAGTTCTTC.

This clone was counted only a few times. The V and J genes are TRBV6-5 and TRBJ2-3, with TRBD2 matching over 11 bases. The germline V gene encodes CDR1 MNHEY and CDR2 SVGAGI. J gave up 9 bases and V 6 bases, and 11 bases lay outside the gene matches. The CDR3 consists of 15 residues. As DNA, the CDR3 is TGTGCCAGCAGCCTAGCGGGAGGTTTAGGGAGGACGCAGTATTTT. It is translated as CASSLAGGLGRTQYF.

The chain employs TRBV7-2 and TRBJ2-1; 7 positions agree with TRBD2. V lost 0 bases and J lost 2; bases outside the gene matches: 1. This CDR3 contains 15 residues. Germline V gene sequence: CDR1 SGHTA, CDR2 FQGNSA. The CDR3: CASSLAAGAYNEQFF. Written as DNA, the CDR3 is TGTGCCAGCAGCTTAGCGGCGGGAGCCTACAATGAGCAGTTCTTC.

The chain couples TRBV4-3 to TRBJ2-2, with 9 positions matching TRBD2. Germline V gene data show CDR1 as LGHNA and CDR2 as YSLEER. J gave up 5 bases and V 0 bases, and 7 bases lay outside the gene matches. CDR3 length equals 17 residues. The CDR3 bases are TGCGCCAGCAGCCAAGATCCAGCGGGAGGAGTAACCGGGGAGCTGTTTTTT. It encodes CASSQDPAGGVTGELFF.

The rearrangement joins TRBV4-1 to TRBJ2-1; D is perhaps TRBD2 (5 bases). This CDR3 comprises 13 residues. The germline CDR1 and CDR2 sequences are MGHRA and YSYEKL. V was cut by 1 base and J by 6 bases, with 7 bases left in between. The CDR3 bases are TGCGCCAGCAGCCAAGGGGGAGTCAATGAGCAGTTCTTC. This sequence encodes CASSQGGVNEQFF.

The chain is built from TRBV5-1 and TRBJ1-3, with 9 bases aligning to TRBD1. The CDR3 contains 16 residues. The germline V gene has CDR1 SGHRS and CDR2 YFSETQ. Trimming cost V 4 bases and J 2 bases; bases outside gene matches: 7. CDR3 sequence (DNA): TGCGCCAGCAGCCAAGCCGGGACAGGGCCTGGAAACACCATATATTTT. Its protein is CASSQAGTGPGNTIYF.

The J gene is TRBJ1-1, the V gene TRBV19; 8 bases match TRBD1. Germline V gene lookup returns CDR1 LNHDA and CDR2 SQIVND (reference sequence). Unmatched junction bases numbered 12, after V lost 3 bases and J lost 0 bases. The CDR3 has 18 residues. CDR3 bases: TGTGCCAGTAGTATGATGGGACAGGTGGTAACGTTGAACACTGAAGCTTTCTTT. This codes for CASSMMGQVVTLNTEAFF. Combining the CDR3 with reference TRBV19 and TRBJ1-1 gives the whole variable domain DGGITQSPKYLFRKEGQNVTLSCEQNLNHDAMYWYRQDPGQGLRLIYYSQIVNDFQKGDIAEGYSVSREKKESFPLTVTSAQKNPTAFYLCASSMMGQVVTLNTEAFFGQGTRLTVV.

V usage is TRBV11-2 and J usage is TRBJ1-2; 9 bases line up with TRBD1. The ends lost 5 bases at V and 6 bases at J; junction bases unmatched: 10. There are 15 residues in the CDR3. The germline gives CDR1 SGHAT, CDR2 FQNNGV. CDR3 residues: CASSTHRGRADGYTF. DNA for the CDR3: TGTGCCAGCAGCACCCACAGGGGGCGGGCTGATGGCTACACCTTC.

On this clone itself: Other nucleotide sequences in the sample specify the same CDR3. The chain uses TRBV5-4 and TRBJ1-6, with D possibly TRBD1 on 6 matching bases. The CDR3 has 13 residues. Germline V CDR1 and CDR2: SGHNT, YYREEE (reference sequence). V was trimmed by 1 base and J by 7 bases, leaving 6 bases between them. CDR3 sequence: CASSLRGNSPLHF. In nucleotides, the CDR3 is TGTGCCAGCAGCTTGAGGGGGAATTCACCCCTCCACTTT.

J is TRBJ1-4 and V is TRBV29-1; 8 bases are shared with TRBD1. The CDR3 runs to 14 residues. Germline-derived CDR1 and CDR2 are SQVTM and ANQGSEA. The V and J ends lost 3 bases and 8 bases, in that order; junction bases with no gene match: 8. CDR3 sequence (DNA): TGCAGCGTTGAGGGGAGCGGACAGGGCGAAAAACTGTTTTTT. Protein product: CSVEGSGQGEKLFF. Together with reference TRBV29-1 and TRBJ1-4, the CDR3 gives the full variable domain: SAVISQKPSRDICQRGTSLTIQCQVDSQVTMMFWYRQQPGQSLTLIATANQGSEATYESGFVIDKFPISRPNLTFSTLTVSNMSPEDSSIYLCSVEGSGQGEKLFFGSGTQLSVL.

The CDR3 sequence: CASSGWDRMNEKLFF. The CDR3 DNA follows: TGTGCCAGCAGTGGGTGGGACAGGATGAATGAAAAACTGTTTTTT. This rearrangement joins TRBV25-1 to TRBJ1-4, with TRBD1 matching 8 bases. Trimming removed 4 bases from V and 5 bases from J; junction bases left unmatched: 6. The germline CDR1 and CDR2 sequences are MGHDK and SYGVNS. This CDR3 has 15 amino acids.

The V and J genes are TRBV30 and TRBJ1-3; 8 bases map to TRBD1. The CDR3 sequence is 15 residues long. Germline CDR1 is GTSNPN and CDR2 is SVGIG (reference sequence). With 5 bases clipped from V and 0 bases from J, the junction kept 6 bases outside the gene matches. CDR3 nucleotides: TGTGCCTGGGGGAGGGACAGGATCTCTGGAAACACCATATATTTT. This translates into CAWGRDRISGNTIYF.

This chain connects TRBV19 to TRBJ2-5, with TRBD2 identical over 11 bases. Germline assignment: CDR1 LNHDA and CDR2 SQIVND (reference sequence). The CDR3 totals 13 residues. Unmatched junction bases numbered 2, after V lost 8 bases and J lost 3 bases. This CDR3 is CASLAGGEETQYF. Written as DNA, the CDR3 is TGTGCCAGTTTAGCGGGGGGGGAAGAGACCCAGTACTTC.

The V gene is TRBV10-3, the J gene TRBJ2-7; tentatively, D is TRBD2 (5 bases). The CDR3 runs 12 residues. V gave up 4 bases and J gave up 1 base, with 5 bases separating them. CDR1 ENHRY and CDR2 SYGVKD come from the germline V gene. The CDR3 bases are TGTGCCATCAGTGGACTATCCTACGAGCAGTACTTC. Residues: CAISGLSYEQYF.

The CDR3 region is CASRNRDSKSGTQYF. The CDR3 DNA follows: TGTGCCAGCAGGAACCGGGACTCAAAAAGCGGGACCCAGTACTTC. The chain links TRBV6-7 to TRBJ2-5, with a tentative D call TRBD2 (6 bases). TRBV6-7 is annotated as an ORF whose role is uncertain. CDR3 length: 15 residues. V shed 6 bases and J shed 7 bases, with 21 bases lying between them.

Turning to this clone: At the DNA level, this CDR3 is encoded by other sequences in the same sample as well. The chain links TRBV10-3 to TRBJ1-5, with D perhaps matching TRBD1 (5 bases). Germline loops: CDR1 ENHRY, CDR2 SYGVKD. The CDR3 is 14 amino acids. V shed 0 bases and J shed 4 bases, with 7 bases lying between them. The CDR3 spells CAISESGGNQPQHF. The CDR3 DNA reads TGTGCCATCAGTGAGTCGGGGGGGAATCAGCCCCAGCATTTT.